One sample yielded the 22 T cell receptor beta chains listed below, sequenced in a study of blood T cell repertoires in COVID-19. Assay used: immunoSEQ multiplex PCR; TCRdb lists only in-frame clones, some missing. The sample carries 90,000 to 120,000 clones, over 75% recorded once. Material for sequencing was peripheral blood. These receptors all stem from a human donor in a cohort sampled during active COVID-19.

V gene TRBV6-2 or TRBV6-3 combines with J gene TRBJ1-6; 9 bases are shared with TRBD1. Per germline, CDR1 MNHEY and CDR2 SVGEGT. The CDR3 contains 14 residues. V dropped 6 bases and J dropped 9; count of bases not matched to a gene: 6. The CDR3 is CASSIQGAFSPLHF. The CDR3 DNA is TGTGCCAGCAGCATACAGGGGGCGTTTTCACCCCTCCACTTT.

The chain carries TRBV18 and TRBJ1-1; D uncertain. The CDR3 consists of 12 residues. Germline V CDR1 and CDR2: KGHSH, LQKENI. V was trimmed by 2 bases and J by 11 bases, leaving 12 bases between them. CDR3 sequence (DNA): TGTGCCAGCTCACCAAACCGCAGAGGGGCTTTCTTT. Protein product: CASSPNRRGAFF.

The chain uses TRBV14 and TRBJ1-1; D perhaps matches TRBD1 (6 bases). CDR1 and CDR2 from the germline V gene are SGHDN and FVKESK. Trimming took off 4 bases at V and 3 bases at J, with 12 bases between the two ends. The CDR3 is made up of 14 amino acids. DNA for the CDR3: TGTGCCAGCAGCCGCCGGGGGGGCCACACTGAAGCTTTCTTT. Translating gives CASSRRGGHTEAFF.

This clone appeared a single time. The chain has TRBV6-6 and TRBJ1-4; 8 bases fit TRBD1. CDR1 and CDR2 (germline): MNHNY, SVGAGI (reference sequence). This CDR3 has 12 amino acids. The ends lost 5 bases at V and 14 bases at J; junction bases unmatched: 7. The CDR3 DNA reads as TGTGCCAGCAGTGCCCGGACAGGGAACCTGTTTTTT. This translates into CASSARTGNLFF.

This rearrangement joins TRBV7-8 to TRBJ2-7; the match to TRBD2 covers 7 bases. V was pared by 5 bases and J by 2 bases, with 12 bases of the junction left unmatched. CDR1 and CDR2 from the germline V gene are SGHVS and FQNEAQ. The CDR3 is made up of 16 amino acids. The chain's CDR3 is CASSLSGASGPYEQYF. The DNA for the CDR3 is TGTGCCAGCAGCCTCTCCGGGGCTAGCGGACCCTACGAGCAGTACTTC.

The chain employs TRBV13 and TRBJ2-2, with 9 bases matching TRBD1. The CDR3 loop spans 15 amino acids. Looked up from germline, CDR1 is PRHDT and CDR2 is FYEKMQ (reference sequence). Trimming at V came to 5 bases and at J to 5 bases, leaving 6 bases not matched to a gene. The chain's CDR3 is CASSQDRGRTGELFF. DNA for the CDR3: TGTGCCAGCAGCCAGGACAGGGGAAGGACCGGGGAGCTGTTTTTT. The variable domain in full, completed from reference TRBV13 and TRBJ2-2, reads AAGVIQSPRHLIKEKRETATLKCYPIPRHDTVYWYQQGPGQDPQFLISFYEKMQSDKGSIPDRFSAQQFSDYHSELNMSSLELGDSALYFCASSQDRGRTGELFFGEGSRLTVL.

The chain recombines TRBV11-2 with TRBJ2-1; a weak D match, TRBD2 (5 bases). Germline CDR1 SGHAT, CDR2 FQNNGV. Trimming removed 5 bases from V and 0 bases from J, with 14 bases in between. This CDR3 contains 16 residues. The CDR3 DNA reads as TGTGCCAGCAGCGTCCGAGGGTGGAGCTCCTACAATGAGCAGTTCTTC. Translated: CASSVRGWSSYNEQFF.

This clone has more than one count but fewer than ten. The rearrangement links TRBV2 to TRBJ1-2; maybe TRBD1 (5 bases). The CDR3 consists of 15 residues. The V gene lost 4 bases and the J gene lost 5 bases, with 17 bases spanning the gap. Germline CDR1 and CDR2: SNHLY and FYNNEI. The CDR3, as DNA: TGTGCCAGCAGTGCGGAGCAGGGCGGGGGGTATGGCTACACCTTC. Its protein product is CASSAEQGGGYGYTF.

The genes are TRBV7-3 and TRBJ2-3; the D gene is possibly TRBD2 (6 bases). CDR3 length equals 15 residues. Trimming cost V 4 bases and J 2 bases, with 13 bases left between them. Germline CDR1 is SGHTA and CDR2 is FQGTGA. The CDR3 sequence: CASSSGLEITDTQYF. In DNA, the CDR3 is TGTGCCAGCAGCTCGGGACTCGAGATCACAGATACGCAGTATTTT.

This chain joins TRBV9 and TRBJ1-1; 10 bases line up with TRBD1. The V and J ends lost 2 bases and 6 bases, in that order; junction bases with no gene match: 7. This CDR3 is 15 amino acids long. Germline lookup yields CDR1 SGDLS and CDR2 YYNGEE. The DNA of the CDR3 is TGTGCCAGCAGCGTGTCATCGGGACAGGGGTCTGAAGCTTTCTTT. This codes for CASSVSSGQGSEAFF.

The rearrangement links TRBV11-2 to TRBJ2-3; 8 positions agree with TRBD2. The CDR3 contains 15 residues. Trimming removed 3 bases from V and 3 bases from J; junction bases left unmatched: 5. Per germline, CDR1 SGHAT and CDR2 FQNNGV. The CDR3, as DNA: TGTGCCAGCAGCTTCAACCGGGGGGGGACAGATACGCAGTATTTT. This codes for CASSFNRGGTDTQYF.

The chain is built from TRBV10-1 and TRBJ2-3, with a tentative D call TRBD1 (6 bases). From germline, CDR1 is WNHNN and CDR2 SYGVQD (reference sequence). The CDR3 sequence is 19 residues long. Trimming removed 2 bases from V and 0 bases from J, with 21 bases in between. The CDR3 spells CASSEAHYRDPTSTDTQYF. DNA of the CDR3: TGCGCCAGCAGTGAGGCTCATTACAGGGACCCTACTAGCACAGATACGCAGTATTTT.

The chain joins TRBV3-1 (or the pseudogene TRBV3-2) to TRBJ2-3; D ambiguous. Germline assignment: CDR1 LGHDT and CDR2 YNNKEL (reference sequence). The CDR3 is made up of 12 amino acids. The V end lost 1 base, the J end lost 6 bases, and 5 bases lay between the germline ends. CDR3 in amino acids: CASSQAVDTQYF. In DNA form, the CDR3 reads TGTGCCAGCAGCCAAGCCGTGGATACGCAGTATTTT.

The chain couples TRBV7-2 to TRBJ1-6; tentatively, D is TRBD1 (5 bases). Germline CDR1 and CDR2: SGHTA and FQGNSA. The CDR3 extends over 14 amino acids. V lost 4 bases, J lost 9 bases, and 13 bases lay in between. The CDR3 is CASSSKAGGSPLHF. CDR3 sequence (DNA): TGTGCCAGCAGCTCGAAGGCGGGGGGTTCACCCCTCCACTTT.

The CDR3 here is CASSLGPSGASSYNEQFF. CDR3 bases: TGTGCCAGCAGCTTAGGTCCTAGCGGGGCCAGCTCCTACAATGAGCAGTTCTTC. V and J are TRBV7-6 and TRBJ2-1; 9 bases are a match to TRBD2. Trimming cost V 1 base and J 0 bases; bases outside gene matches: 7. The V gene's germline CDR1 is SGHVS and CDR2 FNYEAQ. The CDR3 contains 18 residues.

The chain employs TRBV19 and TRBJ2-7, with 13 bases identical to TRBD2. Germline assignment: CDR1 LNHDA and CDR2 SQIVND (reference sequence). V lost 5 bases and J lost 3; bases outside the gene matches: 7. The CDR3 is 16 residues long. The CDR3 reads CASSPRTSGGLYEQYF. The CDR3 DNA follows: TGTGCCAGTAGTCCGCGGACTAGCGGGGGCCTCTACGAGCAGTACTTC.

The CDR3 DNA reads TGTGCCAGTAGTAGATCCACAGGGGGCCCGAATACAGGAGCTTTCTTT. Translated: CASSRSTGGPNTGAFF. The chain uses TRBV19 and TRBJ1-1; 9 bases fit TRBD1. CDR1 LNHDA and CDR2 SQIVND come from the germline V gene (reference sequence). Trimming cost V 4 bases and J 10 bases; bases outside gene matches: 16. The CDR3 consists of 16 residues.

V usage is TRBV9 and J usage is TRBJ2-7, with a weak D call TRBD1 (5 bases). Trimming left V 0 bases short and J 3 bases short, with 13 bases between. This CDR3 has 15 residues. Germline assignment: CDR1 SGDLS and CDR2 YYNGEE. The CDR3 region has the DNA TGTGCCAGCAGCGTAGGTGACAGTCCAAACTACGAGCAGTACTTC. Amino acid sequence: CASSVGDSPNYEQYF.

The rearrangement uses TRBV4-1 and TRBJ1-1; TRBD1 is a possible D gene (5 bases). CDR3 size: 17 residues. Germline V gives CDR1 MGHRA, CDR2 YSYEKL. Trimming pared 4 bases from V and 0 bases from J, leaving 18 bases between. The CDR3 protein is CASSPRSRTLMNTEAFF. In DNA, the CDR3 is TGCGCCAGCAGCCCAAGATCTAGGACACTTATGAACACTGAAGCTTTCTTT.

The chain uses TRBV19 and TRBJ2-2, with TRBD2 matching 12 bases. Trimming at V came to 8 bases and at J to 4 bases, leaving 17 bases not matched to a gene. This CDR3 contains 19 residues. Germline V CDR1 and CDR2: LNHDA, SQIVND (reference sequence). CDR3 sequence: CASARSMLAGGRATGELFF. The CDR3 DNA follows: TGTGCCAGTGCTAGAAGTATGCTAGCGGGAGGGCGAGCCACCGGGGAGCTGTTTTTT.

The chain has TRBV4-2 and TRBJ2-1; 7 bases line up with TRBD1. The CDR3 is 14 residues long. V was clipped by 5 bases and J by 1 base; unmatched bases: 2. Per germline, CDR1 LGHNA and CDR2 YNFKEQ. The CDR3 sequence is CASSAGGSYNEQFF. Here the CDR3 DNA reads TGTGCCAGCAGCGCAGGGGGTTCCTACAATGAGCAGTTCTTC.

The chain links TRBV28 to TRBJ1-1; TRBD1 is a possible D gene (5 bases). V gave up 3 bases and J gave up 6 bases, with 23 bases separating them. The CDR3 consists of 17 residues. Looked up from germline, CDR1 is MDHEN and CDR2 is SYDVKM. The CDR3 region is CASSFYGARAGRAEAFF. As DNA, the CDR3 is TGTGCCAGCAGTTTCTACGGAGCACGCGCGGGGCGGGCTGAAGCTTTCTTT.